The 23 T cell receptor beta chains presented below share a single source sample, sequenced in a study of CDR3 diversity in severe acne (dated by TCRdb to about 2019). Receptors were amplified or captured by PCR. Sequencing used an Illumina HiSeq 2000. The public reads were reprocessed in TCRdb via fastp at Q25 and MiXCR, keeping in-frame beta chains. When rows share a CDR3 protein, they turn into one entry using the most common DNA and genes. This sample lists about 93,000 distinct CDR3 sequences; about half were detected once. Of the sample, around a tenth falls within the top ten clones. The sequenced sample was blood. The receptors were sampled from a male donor in good health, serving as a control.

This clonotype showed up just once. The V call is TRBV6-5, the J call TRBJ1-3; TRBD1 is a possible D gene (6 bases). This CDR3 contains 17 residues. Germline V gene data show CDR1 as MNHEY and CDR2 as SVGAGI. Trimming shortened V by 6 bases and J by 8 bases, and 26 bases separated the two germline ends. CDR3 sequence: CASRAGQTPYYGYTIYF. CDR3 in DNA: TGTGCCAGCAGGGCAGGACAGACGCCTTACTATGGCTACACCATATATTTT.

This clonotype has just a few counts. V gene TRBV20-1 combines with J gene TRBJ2-7; tentatively, D is TRBD1 (7 bases). V lost 0 bases, J lost 12 bases, and 18 bases lay in between. Germline assignment: CDR1 DFQATT and CDR2 SNEGSKA (reference sequence). The CDR3 loop spans 13 amino acids. The CDR3 DNA reads TGCAGTGCTAGAGATCCAGGAGGGGGCAGGGGGTACTTC. It yields the protein CSARDPGGGRGYF.

This sequence joins TRBV5-5 and TRBJ2-5; D call uncertain. Germline V gene data show CDR1 as SGHKS and CDR2 as YYEKEE (reference sequence). The CDR3 has 13 residues. Trimming took 5 bases from V and 2 from J, leaving 10 bases between them. This CDR3 is CASRQRLQETQYF. The CDR3 coding sequence is TGTGCCAGCAGACAAAGATTACAAGAGACCCAGTACTTC. The entire variable domain, with the rest obtained from reference TRBV5-5 and TRBJ2-5, is as follows: DAGVTQSPTHLIKTRGQQVTLRCSPISGHKSVSWYQQVLGQGPQFIFQYYEKEERGRGNFPDRFSARQFPNYSSELNVNALLLGDSALYLCASRQRLQETQYFGPGTRLLVL.

The chain combines TRBV20-1 with TRBJ2-1; the match to TRBD2 covers 7 bases. J lost 12 bases, V lost 6 bases, and 17 bases had no gene match. Germline V gene data show CDR1 as DFQATT and CDR2 as SNEGSKA (reference sequence). There are 14 residues in the CDR3. CDR3 amino acids: CSAAGVLEIAWQFF. In nucleotides, the CDR3 is TGCAGTGCCGCGGGAGTTTTAGAGATAGCGTGGCAGTTCTTC.

This chain links TRBV29-1 with TRBJ2-7; 8 bases match TRBD1. This CDR3 contains 11 residues. V shed 6 bases, J shed 7 bases, and the junction held 5 bases outside the gene matches. Germline CDR1 and CDR2: SQVTM and ANQGSEA. The CDR3 region has the DNA TGCAGCGTAGGACAGGGCGAAGAGCAGTACTTC. Protein sequence: CSVGQGEEQYF.

This clonotype showed up just once. The limits of the CDR3 on the DNA are not certain, so only TCRdb's listed CDR3 is given. This chain uses TRBV7-2 with TRBJ2-1; the table's D call, TRBD2, has no DNA check behind it. Including both end residues, the CDR3 is 21 amino acids long. CDR1 is SGHTA, CDR2 FQGNSA, per germline. CDR3: CASSFYICSARVSGSNNEQFF.

This clonotype was counted a few times. The chain combines TRBV2 with TRBJ1-5; the D is unclear. Germline V gene sequence: CDR1 SNHLY, CDR2 FYNNEI. Trimming removed 0 bases at V and 0 bases at J, with 6 bases between. The CDR3 consists of 15 residues. The CDR3 loop is CASSEASSSNQPQHF. CDR3 bases: TGTGCCAGCAGTGAAGCGAGTAGTAGCAATCAGCCCCAGCATTTT.

There are a few counts of this clonotype. The chain combines TRBV4-1 with TRBJ2-7, with 10 bases identical to TRBD1. From germline, CDR1 is MGHRA and CDR2 YSYEKL. The ends lost 3 bases at V and 3 bases at J; junction bases unmatched: 5. The CDR3 runs to 15 residues. The CDR3 spells CASSQPGQGFYEQYF. DNA of the CDR3: TGCGCCAGCAGCCAGCCGGGACAGGGGTTCTACGAGCAGTACTTC.

This chain connects TRBV10-2 to TRBJ1-5; D unresolved. The CDR3 spans 14 residues. Trimming removed 7 bases from V and 5 bases from J, with 15 bases in between. CDR1 and CDR2 from the germline V gene are WSHSY and SAAADI. The CDR3 nucleotides read TGCGCCAGCACTTCGGCAGAGAGGGATCAGCCCCAGCATTTT. This sequence encodes CASTSAERDQPQHF.

This sequence joins TRBV12-3 or TRBV12-4 and TRBJ1-4, with 9 bases that match TRBD1. After removal of 6 bases from V and 10 bases from J, the junction contained 9 bases not matched to a gene. The CDR3 spans 14 residues. DNA of the CDR3: TGTGCCAGCAGCCGGGACAGGGTGGACCTAAAACTGTTTTTT. Protein product: CASSRDRVDLKLFF.

The chain carries TRBV6-1 and TRBJ1-2; D may be TRBD1 (6 bases). Trimming shortened V by 1 base and J by 7 bases, and 10 bases separated the two germline ends. The germline V gene encodes CDR1 MNHNS and CDR2 SASEGT. This CDR3 comprises 13 residues. The CDR3 DNA follows: TGTGCCAGCAGTGAAGGGGGGGCTAGTGGCTACACCTTC. Translated, it gives CASSEGGASGYTF.

This sequence joins TRBV19 and TRBJ2-5, with 14 bases aligning to TRBD2. The CDR3 runs 15 residues. V shed 3 bases and J 6 bases; nucleotides not matched to a gene: 3. Per germline, CDR1 LNHDA and CDR2 SQIVND (reference sequence). The CDR3 DNA follows: TGTGCCAGTAGTATCGGGACTAGCGGGAGAAAGACCCAGTACTTC. Translating it yields CASSIGTSGRKTQYF.

A remark on this clonotype: Because the CDR3's place on the DNA is in doubt, the DNA is left out and the CDR3 is given as listed by TCRdb. V usage is TRBV7-6 and J usage is TRBJ2-2; the table's D call, TRBD1, has no DNA check behind it. Germline V gene data show CDR1 as SGHVS and CDR2 as FNYEAQ. From its first to its last residue, the CDR3 has 18 amino acids. The chain's CDR3 is CASSLAWGTGANTGELSW.

Note on this clonotype: This may be a read error: a much more frequent sequence differs by one nucleotide. The CDR3 region has the DNA TGTGCCAGCAGACCCTGGGGGGGTAGGGGTGAAAGACTGTTTTTT. It specifies CASRPWGGRGERLFF. The V and J genes are TRBV11-2 and TRBJ1-4, with TRBD1 as a possible D gene (5 bases). Germline lookup yields CDR1 SGHAT and CDR2 FQNNGV. This CDR3 spans 15 amino acids.

The rearrangement links TRBV11-2 to TRBJ2-7; TRBD2 agrees at 7 bases. V lost 4 bases to trimming and J lost 3 bases; unmatched junction nucleotides: 12. The V gene's germline CDR1 is SGHAT and CDR2 FQNNGV. This CDR3 has 16 amino acids. The CDR3 spells CASSWVSGTKGYEQYF. The DNA for the CDR3 is TGTGCCAGCAGCTGGGTTTCGGGGACTAAGGGCTACGAGCAGTACTTC.

This clonotype appeared many times. The chain is built from TRBV20-1 and TRBJ2-1; TRBD2 matches at 10 bases. This CDR3 spans 14 amino acids. The ends lost 5 bases at V and 5 bases at J; junction bases unmatched: 6. CDR1 and CDR2 (germline): DFQATT, SNEGSKA (reference sequence). CDR3 protein: CSAGSGRADNEQFF. Here the CDR3 DNA reads TGCAGTGCTGGGAGCGGGAGGGCTGACAATGAGCAGTTCTTC.

This clonotype has a handful of counts. The genes are TRBV6-5 and TRBJ1-5; 8 bases map to TRBD1. The CDR3 runs 13 residues. V lost 8 bases to trimming and J lost 1 base; unmatched junction nucleotides: 1. Per germline, CDR1 MNHEY and CDR2 SVGAGI. CDR3 sequence reads: CASRTGSNQPQHF. The DNA of the CDR3 is TGTGCCAGCCGGACAGGGAGCAATCAGCCCCAGCATTTT.

With respect to this clonotype: The germline gene is not matched at one end of the junction; a read error may be the cause. This sequence joins TRBV7-6 and TRBJ2-7; 7 bases are a match to TRBD1. CDR3 length: 14 residues. Germline CDR1 is SGHVS and CDR2 is FNYEAQ. The CDR3, as DNA: TGTGCCACCAGCCAGGGACAGTCCCCTCTCGAGCAGTACTTC. Translation: CATSQGQSPLEQYF.

The chain carries TRBV7-9 and TRBJ2-2; 14 bases are shared with TRBD2. Germline V gene sequence: CDR1 SEHNR, CDR2 FQNEAQ (reference sequence). This CDR3 is built from 17 residues. V was pared by 5 bases and J by 4 bases, with 6 bases of the junction left unmatched. The CDR3 DNA reads as TGTGCCAGCAGCGGCGGACTAGCGGGAGGAGTCACCGGGGAGCTGTTTTTT. This codes for CASSGGLAGGVTGELFF. The full variable domain, completed using reference TRBV7-9 and TRBJ2-2, is DTGVSQNPRHKITKRGQNVTFRCDPISEHNRLYWYRQTLGQGPEFLTYFQNEAQLEKSRLLSDRFSAERPKGSFSTLEIQRTEQGDSAMYLCASSGGLAGGVTGELFFGEGSRLTVL.

This clonotype was detected ten times or more. The V call is TRBV5-1, the J call TRBJ2-7, with D uncertain. CDR3 size: 14 residues. From germline, CDR1 is SGHRS and CDR2 YFSETQ. V was clipped by 0 bases and J by 0 bases, with 7 bases between them. The CDR3 sequence: CASSLEPSSYEQYF. The CDR3 nucleotides are TGCGCCAGCAGCTTGGAACCGAGCTCCTACGAGCAGTACTTC.

A note on this clonotype: One junction end disagrees with the germline gene, perhaps due to a read error. The chain combines TRBV7-9 with TRBJ1-2; D is uncertain. The CDR3 loop spans 13 amino acids. Germline-derived CDR1 and CDR2 are SEHNR and FQNEAQ (reference sequence). CDR3 DNA sequence: TGTGCCAGCAGCTTACAAAGACGGGATGGCTGCACCTTC. Translating it yields CASSLQRRDGCTF. Filled out from reference TRBV7-9 and TRBJ1-2, the complete variable domain reads DTGVSQNPRHKITKRGQNVTFRCDPISEHNRLYWYRQTLGQGPEFLTYFQNEAQLEKSRLLSDRFSAERPKGSFSTLEIQRTEQGDSAMYLCASSLQRRDGCTFGSGTRLTVV.

By share, this clonotype ranks as medium-sized. The J gene is TRBJ2-3, the V gene TRBV5-8, with D unresolved. Trimming stripped 2 bases from V and 4 bases from J, with 11 bases between. The CDR3 spans 14 residues. Germline V gene lookup returns CDR1 SGHTS and CDR2 YDEGEE. DNA for the CDR3: TGTGCCAGCAGCTTAATGGGCACGTCAGATACGCAGTATTTT. This sequence encodes CASSLMGTSDTQYF.

The chain couples TRBV29-1 to TRBJ1-6; TRBD1 agrees at 10 bases. The CDR3 consists of 14 residues. J was trimmed by 3 bases and V by 7 bases; bases with no gene match: 3. The germline gives CDR1 SQVTM, CDR2 ANQGSEA. The chain's CDR3 is CSARTGGYNSPLHF. In nucleotides, the CDR3 is TGCAGCGCTCGGACAGGGGGCTATAATTCACCCCTCCACTTT.